A selection of T cell receptor beta chains follows, all from one sample in a study of cytomegalovirus exposure and HLA in healthy donors. Libraries were prepared by immunoSEQ multiplex PCR; TCRdb keeps only in-frame clonotypes and omits some of them. Seen here are some 150,000 clones, roughly 79% observed once, and the top ten hold roughly 6.7%. What was sequenced was PBMCs. The receptors shown here come from a woman aged 40-49 years in good health and CMV-seropositive. Each CDR3 is given with its conserved first and last residue. The D gene is left open where the match is weak. Size is omitted from some rows. Given values are once, few, many or a class for expanded clones.

CDR3,DNA,J,size,V,D
CASSLTGGGITEAFF,TGTGCCAGCAGCCTTACGGGAGGGGGCATCACTGAAGCTTTCTTT,TRBJ1-1,.,TRBV9,TRBD1
CASSYGRVSSYNEQFF,TGTGCCAGCAGTTATGGGAGGGTAAGCTCCTACAATGAGCAGTTCTTC,TRBJ2-1,.,TRBV6-5,TRBD2
CAIIKGGSGGSQPNEQFF,TGTGCCATCATCAAGGGAGGGAGTGGGGGCTCACAACCCAATGAGCAGTTCTTC,TRBJ2-1,.,TRBV21-1,.
CASSVQGGTGRDTEAFF,TGTGCCAGCAGCGTTCAGGGGGGGACAGGGAGGGACACTGAAGCTTTCTTT,TRBJ1-1,.,TRBV5-6,TRBD1
CASSLGGGNTGELFF,TGTGCCAGCAGCTTGGGCGGGGGGAACACCGGGGAGCTGTTTTTT,TRBJ2-2,.,TRBV7-3,TRBD2
CASSIAGARNQPQHF,TGTGCCAGTAGTATTGCAGGGGCTCGCAATCAGCCCCAGCATTTT,TRBJ1-5,once,TRBV19,.
CASSYMGGSPLHF,TGTGCCAGCAGTTACATGGGGGGTTCACCCCTCCACTTT,TRBJ1-6,few,TRBV6-6,.
CASSYSVSGNYGYTF,TGTGCCAGCAGTTACTCAGTTTCGGGTAACTATGGCTACACCTTC,TRBJ1-2,.,TRBV6-5,.
CASTPPYEDEQYF,TGCGCCAGCACCCCCCCGTACGAGGACGAGCAGTACTTC,TRBJ2-7,.,TRBV5-1,.
CASSAPGQGRYGYTF,TGTGCCAGCAGCGCGCCGGGACAGGGTCGGTATGGCTACACCTTC,TRBJ1-2,.,TRBV7-9,TRBD1
CASSRWATYNGKLFF,TGTGCCAGCAGCAGATGGGCGACCTATAATGGAAAACTGTTTTTT,TRBJ1-4,.,TRBV9,.
CASSLRRGDNEQFF,TGTGCCAGCAGTCTCCGACGAGGCGACAATGAGCAGTTCTTC,TRBJ2-1,.,TRBV6-5,.
CASSSGGPVMNTEAFF,TGTGCCAGCAGCTCAGGAGGGCCAGTTATGAACACTGAAGCTTTCTTT,TRBJ1-1,.,TRBV7-3,.
CASSGVSPETQYF,TGTGCCAGCAGTGGTGTAAGCCCGGAGACCCAGTACTTC,TRBJ2-5,.,TRBV2,.
CASSQDRENTEAFF,TGCGCCAGCAGCCAGGACAGGGAGAACACTGAAGCTTTCTTT,TRBJ1-1,few,TRBV4-1,TRBD1
CASSLDGQYRAGELFF,TGTGCCAGCAGCTTAGATGGACAGTATCGGGCCGGGGAGCTGTTTTTT,TRBJ2-2,.,TRBV7-9,.
CASSVRGLYNEQFF,TGTGCCAGCAGCGTAAGGGGGTTATACAATGAGCAGTTCTTC,TRBJ2-1,few,TRBV9,.
CASSISGSVGAEQYF,TGTGCCAGTAGTATAAGTGGGAGTGTGGGGGCCGAGCAGTACTTC,TRBJ2-7,.,TRBV19,.
CASSNRQTNEKLFF,TGTGCCAGCAGCAACCGACAGACTAATGAAAAACTGTTTTTT,TRBJ1-4,.,TRBV6-1,.
CASSESGPGQGASGYTF,TGCGCCAGCAGTGAGTCGGGTCCGGGACAGGGGGCGTCAGGCTACACCTTC,TRBJ1-2,.,TRBV10-2,TRBD1
CASSPGGGGGLGYTF,TGTGCCAGCAGTCCCGGAGGTGGGGGGGGTTTAGGCTACACCTTC,TRBJ1-2,once,TRBV28,.
CASLRPTEGGSGYGYTF,TGTGCCAGCCTACGCCCCACTGAAGGGGGCAGTGGCTATGGCTACACCTTC,TRBJ1-2,.,TRBV28,TRBD1
CASSQEGGSYEQYF,TGTGCCAGCAGCCAAGAGGGGGGCTCCTACGAGCAGTACTTC,TRBJ2-7,.,TRBV4-2,.
CSVTPGSNTEAFF,TGCAGCGTCACCCCAGGATCGAACACTGAAGCTTTCTTT,TRBJ1-1,.,TRBV29-1,.
CASSLVGDSYNEQFF,TGTGCCAGCAGCTTGGTTGGGGACAGTTACAATGAGCAGTTCTTC,TRBJ2-1,.,TRBV5-5,TRBD1
CASSELRGPSGYTF,TGTGCCAGCAGTGAGCTAAGGGGGCCTAGTGGCTACACCTTC,TRBJ1-2,.,TRBV2,TRBD1
CASSPLRPGGDYNEQFF,TGTGCCAGCAGCCCCCTGCGCCCGGGGGGGGATTACAATGAGCAGTTCTTC,TRBJ2-1,.,TRBV4-2,TRBD2
CASSLGQGETQYF,TGCGCCAGCAGCCTAGGACAGGGGGAGACCCAGTACTTC,TRBJ2-5,.,TRBV5-1,TRBD1
CASSKGAGRGSSPLHF,TGTGCCAGCAGCAAAGGGGCGGGCAGGGGAAGTTCACCCCTCCACTTT,TRBJ1-6,.,TRBV21-1,.
CSGFGTNPFGEQYF,TGCAGCGGATTCGGGACAAACCCCTTTGGCGAGCAGTACTTC,TRBJ2-7,.,TRBV29-1,.
CASSRDKLGYTF,TGCGCCAGCAGCCGGGACAAGCTTGGCTACACCTTC,TRBJ1-2,.,TRBV5-1,.
CAISPTLAYGYTF,TGTGCCATCTCCCCCACCCTAGCCTATGGCTACACCTTC,TRBJ1-2,.,TRBV6-6,.
CASSSPGNGETQYF,TGTGCCAGCAGCTCTCCCGGGAACGGGGAGACCCAGTACTTC,TRBJ2-5,.,TRBV5-4,.
CASRPGTVNQPQHF,TGTGCCAGCAGACCTGGGACAGTTAATCAGCCCCAGCATTTT,TRBJ1-5,.,TRBV2,TRBD1
CASMRLAGVTEQYF,TGTGCCAGCATGAGACTAGCGGGGGTAACCGAGCAGTACTTC,TRBJ2-7,.,TRBV6-1,TRBD2
CASGLQGRAEAFF,TGTGCTAGTGGTTTGCAGGGGAGGGCTGAAGCTTTCTTT,TRBJ1-1,.,TRBV12-5,.
CASSPRDRGRAVYGYTF,TGTGCCAGCAGTCCCCGGGACAGGGGGCGTGCTGTCTATGGCTACACCTTC,TRBJ1-2,.,TRBV28,TRBD1
CASSLDREDTQYF,TGTGCCAGCAGCTTAGACAGGGAAGATACGCAGTATTTT,TRBJ2-3,once,TRBV7-6,.
CASSLDRVNQPQHF,TGTGCCAGCAGCCTAGACAGGGTAAATCAGCCCCAGCATTTT,TRBJ1-5,.,TRBV5-6,TRBD1
CASRQTGTDTQYF,TGTGCCAGCAGACAAACAGGCACAGATACGCAGTATTTT,TRBJ2-3,.,TRBV27,.
CAWSEQSSSYNEQFF,TGTGCCTGGAGTGAACAGAGTAGCTCCTACAATGAGCAGTTCTTC,TRBJ2-1,.,TRBV30,.
CSSSQGVTEAFF,TGTTCCAGCAGCCAAGGGGTAACTGAAGCTTTCTTT,TRBJ1-1,.,TRBV7-9,.
CASSGQGRYSPLHF,TGTGCCAGCAGCGGGCAGGGGCGGTATTCACCCCTCCACTTT,TRBJ1-6,.,TRBV5-5,.
CASSLGAGGGTGRSAFF,TGTGCCAGCAGCTTGGGTGCAGGTGGCGGGACAGGGCGTTCAGCTTTCTTT,TRBJ1-1,.,TRBV5-4,TRBD1
CASSYGLGGGEQYF,TGTGCCAGCAGTTACGGGTTGGGGGGTGGCGAGCAGTACTTC,TRBJ2-7,.,TRBV6-5,.
CASSLDSDISGANVLTF,TGCGCCAGCAGCTTGGACAGTGATATCTCTGGGGCCAACGTCCTGACTTTC,TRBJ2-6,.,TRBV5-1,.
CASQVEGRITDTQYF,TGCGCCAGCCAAGTAGAGGGCAGGATCACAGATACGCAGTATTTT,TRBJ2-3,.,TRBV5-1,.
CASSQSPAGEFHF,TGCGCCAGCAGTCAATCCCCGGCGGGGGAATTCCACTTT,TRBJ1-6,.,TRBV23-1,.
CASRRNPLTVEKLFF,TGCGCCAGCAGACGAAATCCCCTAACTGTTGAAAAACTGTTTTTT,TRBJ1-4,.,TRBV4-1,.
CASSRLAGQETQYF,TGTGCCAGCAGCCGACTAGCGGGACAAGAGACCCAGTACTTC,TRBJ2-5,.,TRBV5-5,TRBD2
CASETVNEKLFF,TGTGCCTCCGAGACAGTTAATGAAAAACTGTTTTTT,TRBJ1-4,.,TRBV30,.
CASNPDRGEETQYF,TGTGCCAGCAATCCCGACAGGGGCGAAGAGACCCAGTACTTC,TRBJ2-5,.,TRBV6-6,TRBD1
CAWSIGVNTEAFF,TGTGCCTGGAGTATCGGGGTAAACACTGAAGCTTTCTTT,TRBJ1-1,.,TRBV30,.
CASSPGQVIYGYTF,TGTGCCAGCTCACCAGGGCAGGTCATCTATGGCTACACCTTC,TRBJ1-2,.,TRBV18,.
CAIRDRVNTEAFF,TGTGCCATCCGGGACAGGGTGAACACTGAAGCTTTCTTT,TRBJ1-1,.,TRBV10-3,TRBD1
CASSELQRYGYTF,TGCGCCAGCAGTGAGCTACAGCGGTATGGCTACACCTTC,TRBJ1-2,.,TRBV10-2,.